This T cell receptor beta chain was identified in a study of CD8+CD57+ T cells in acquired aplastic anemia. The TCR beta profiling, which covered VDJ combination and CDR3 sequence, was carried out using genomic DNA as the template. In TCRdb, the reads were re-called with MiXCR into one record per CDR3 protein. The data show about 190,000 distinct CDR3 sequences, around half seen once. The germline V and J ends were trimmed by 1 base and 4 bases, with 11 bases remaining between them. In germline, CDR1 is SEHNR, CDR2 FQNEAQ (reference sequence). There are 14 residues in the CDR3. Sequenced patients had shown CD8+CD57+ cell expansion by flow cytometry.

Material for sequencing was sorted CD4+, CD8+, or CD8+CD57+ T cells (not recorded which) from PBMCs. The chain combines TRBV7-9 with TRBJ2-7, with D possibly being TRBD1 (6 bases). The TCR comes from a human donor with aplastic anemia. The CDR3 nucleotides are TGTGCCAGCAGCTTAGTGGGACAATTTTACGAGCAGTACTTC. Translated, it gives CASSLVGQFYEQYF.